This T cell receptor beta chain was sequenced during a study of T cell changes during pregnancy in multiple sclerosis. The protocol was immunoSEQ multiplex PCR, while the TCRdb copy is restricted to in-frame clones and leaves out a portion. Among fewer than 75,000 clones, 80% to 95% were seen once, and the ten largest hold 3% to 4%. The sample was peripheral blood, taken after pregnancy. The source is a female donor in good health, enrolled as a control in a pregnancy study.

The CDR3 nucleotides are TGTGCCAGCAGCTCAGGGGGCGGGGGCTACAATGAGCAGTTCTTC. This codes for CASSSGGGGYNEQFF. This chain joins TRBV7-2 and TRBJ2-1; weak D call: TRBD1 (8 bases). Per the germline V gene, CDR1 is SGHTA and CDR2 is FQGNSA. Trimming removed 4 bases from V and 3 bases from J, with 13 bases in between. CDR3 length equals 15 residues.